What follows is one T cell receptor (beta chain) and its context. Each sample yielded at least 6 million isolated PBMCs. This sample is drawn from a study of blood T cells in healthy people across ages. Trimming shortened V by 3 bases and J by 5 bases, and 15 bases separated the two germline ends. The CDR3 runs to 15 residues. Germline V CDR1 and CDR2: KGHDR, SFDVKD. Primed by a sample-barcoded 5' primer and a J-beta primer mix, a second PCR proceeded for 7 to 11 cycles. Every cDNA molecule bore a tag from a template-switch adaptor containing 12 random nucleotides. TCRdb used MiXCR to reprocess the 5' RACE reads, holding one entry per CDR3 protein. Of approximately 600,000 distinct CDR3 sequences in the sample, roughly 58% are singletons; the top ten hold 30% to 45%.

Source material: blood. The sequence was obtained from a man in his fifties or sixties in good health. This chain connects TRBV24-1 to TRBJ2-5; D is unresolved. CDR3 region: CATSDNSGLGETQYF. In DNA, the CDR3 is TGTGCCACCAGTGATAATTCGGGTCTGGGGGAGACCCAGTACTTC.